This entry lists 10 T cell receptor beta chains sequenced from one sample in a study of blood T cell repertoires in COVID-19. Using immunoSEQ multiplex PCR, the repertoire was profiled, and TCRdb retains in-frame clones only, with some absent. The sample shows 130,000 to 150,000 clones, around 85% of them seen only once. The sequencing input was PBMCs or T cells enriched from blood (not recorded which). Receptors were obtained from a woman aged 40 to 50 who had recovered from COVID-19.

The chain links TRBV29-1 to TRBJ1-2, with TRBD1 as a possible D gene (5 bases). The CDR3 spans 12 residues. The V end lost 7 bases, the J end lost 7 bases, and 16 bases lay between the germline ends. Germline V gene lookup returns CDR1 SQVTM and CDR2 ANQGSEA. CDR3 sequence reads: CSGDLFGGGYTF. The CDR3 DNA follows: TGCAGCGGGGACTTATTTGGGGGTGGCTACACCTTC.

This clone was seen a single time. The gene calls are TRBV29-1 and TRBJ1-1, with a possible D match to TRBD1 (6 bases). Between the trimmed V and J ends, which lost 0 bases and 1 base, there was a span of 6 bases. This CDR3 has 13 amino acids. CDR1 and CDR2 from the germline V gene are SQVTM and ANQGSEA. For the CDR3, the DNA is TGCAGCGTTGAAGAACAGGGGAACACTGAAGCTTTCTTT. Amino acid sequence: CSVEEQGNTEAFF.

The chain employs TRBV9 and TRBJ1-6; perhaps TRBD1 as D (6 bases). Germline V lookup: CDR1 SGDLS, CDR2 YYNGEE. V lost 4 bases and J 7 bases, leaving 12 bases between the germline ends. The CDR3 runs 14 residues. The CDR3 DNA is TGTGCCAGCAGCAACCGGGACATCAATTCACCCCTCCACTTT. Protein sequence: CASSNRDINSPLHF. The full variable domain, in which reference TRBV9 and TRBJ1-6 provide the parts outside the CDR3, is DSGVTQTPKHLITATGQRVTLRCSPRSGDLSVYWYQQSLDQGLQFLIQYYNGEERAKGNILERFSAQQFPDLHSELNLSSLELGDSALYFCASSNRDINSPLHFGNGTRLTVT.

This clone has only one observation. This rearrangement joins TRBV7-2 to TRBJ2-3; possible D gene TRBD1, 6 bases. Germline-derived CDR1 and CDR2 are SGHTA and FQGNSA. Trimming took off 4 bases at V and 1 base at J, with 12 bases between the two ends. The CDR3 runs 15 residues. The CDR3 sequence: CASSSPGHRTDTQYF. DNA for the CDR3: TGTGCCAGCAGCTCCCCGGGACACCGCACAGATACGCAGTATTTT.

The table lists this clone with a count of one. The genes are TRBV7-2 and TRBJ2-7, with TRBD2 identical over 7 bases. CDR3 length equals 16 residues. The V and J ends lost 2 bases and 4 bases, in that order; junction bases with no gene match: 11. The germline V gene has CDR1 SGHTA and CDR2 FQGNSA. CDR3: CASSLRGRDYIYEQYF. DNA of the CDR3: TGTGCCAGCAGCTTAAGGGGTCGGGACTATATTTACGAGCAGTACTTC.

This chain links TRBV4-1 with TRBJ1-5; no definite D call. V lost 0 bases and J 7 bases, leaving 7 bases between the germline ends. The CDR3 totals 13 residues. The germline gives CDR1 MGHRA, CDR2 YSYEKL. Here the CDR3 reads CASSQDGGQPQHF. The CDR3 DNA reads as TGCGCCAGCAGCCAAGATGGAGGCCAGCCCCAGCATTTT.

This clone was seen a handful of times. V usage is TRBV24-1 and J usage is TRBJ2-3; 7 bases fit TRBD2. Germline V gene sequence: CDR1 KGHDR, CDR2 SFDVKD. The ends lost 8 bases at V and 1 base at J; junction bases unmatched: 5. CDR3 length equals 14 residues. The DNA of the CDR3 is TGTGCCACCAAGGGAGGGTATCGCACAGATACGCAGTATTTT. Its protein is CATKGGYRTDTQYF.

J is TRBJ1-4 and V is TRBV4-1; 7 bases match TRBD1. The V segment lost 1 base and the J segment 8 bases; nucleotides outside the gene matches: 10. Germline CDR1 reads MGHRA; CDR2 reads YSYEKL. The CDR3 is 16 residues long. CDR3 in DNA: TGCGCCAGCAGCCAAGGCAGGAGACAGGGTGGGGAAAAACTGTTTTTT. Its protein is CASSQGRRQGGEKLFF.

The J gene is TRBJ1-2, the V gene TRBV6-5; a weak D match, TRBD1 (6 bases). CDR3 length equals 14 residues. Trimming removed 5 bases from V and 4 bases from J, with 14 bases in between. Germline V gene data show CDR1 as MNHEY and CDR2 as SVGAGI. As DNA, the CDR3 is TGTGCCAGCAGTCTCTCACAGGGCACCTATGGCTACACCTTC. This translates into CASSLSQGTYGYTF.

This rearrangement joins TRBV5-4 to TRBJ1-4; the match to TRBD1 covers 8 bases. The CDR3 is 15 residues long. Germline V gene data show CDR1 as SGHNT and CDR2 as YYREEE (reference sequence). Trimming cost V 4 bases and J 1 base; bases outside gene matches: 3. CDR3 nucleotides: TGTGCCAGCAGCATGGACAGGGAAACTAATGAAAAACTGTTTTTT. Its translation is CASSMDRETNEKLFF.